This is a list of T cell receptor beta chains from one sample in a study of blood T cell repertoires in COVID-19. Produced via immunoSEQ multiplex PCR; TCRdb's table is partial and in-frame only. The sample gives around 310,000 clones, 88% of which show up once; around 4.6% is in the top ten. Sequenced material: PBMCs or T cells enriched from blood (not recorded which). These receptor sequences come from a man aged 30 to 45 who had recovered from COVID-19. Both conserved end residues are part of each CDR3. D genes are given only for firm matches. Expanded clones get a size class; other rows say once, few or many, or leave the size out.

TRBV24-1	TRBD1	.	TRBJ1-4	TGTGCCACCAGTGCATCCGGGACAGGGGCCGAAAAACTGTTTTTT	CATSASGTGAEKLFF
TRBV13	TRBD2	.	TRBJ2-5	TGTGCCAGCAGCTCCCGGACTAGCGGGGAACAAGAGACCCAGTACTTC	CASSSRTSGEQETQYF
TRBV7-2	TRBD1	.	TRBJ2-7	TGTGCCAGCAGCCAAAACCGGGACAGGGTTTACGAGCAGTACTTC	CASSQNRDRVYEQYF
TRBV5-5	.	.	TRBJ2-5	TGTGCCAGCACCATACGGGGTGACTTGTACCAAGAGACCCAGTACTTC	CASTIRGDLYQETQYF
TRBV5-1	TRBD1	.	TRBJ2-5	TGCGCCAGCAGCTCGACTGACAGGGGAGAGACCCAGTACTTC	CASSSTDRGETQYF
TRBV7-8	TRBD1	.	TRBJ2-7	TGTGCCAGCAGCTACCTAAGATTTGAGTCGGGACAGGGATCCTACGAGCAGTACTTC	CASSYLRFESGQGSYEQYF
TRBV7-8	TRBD1	.	TRBJ1-3	TGTGCCAGCAGCCCAAGGACAGGGGGCGCCTCTGGAAACACCATATATTTT	CASSPRTGGASGNTIYF
TRBV7-2	.	.	TRBJ1-2	TGTGCCAGCAGCTTTCGCGGAGATCGCTCTGGCTACACCTTC	CASSFRGDRSGYTF
TRBV24-1	.	.	TRBJ2-7	TGTGCCACCAGTGATTTATCAGTCCACGAGCAGTACTTC	CATSDLSVHEQYF
TRBV4-1	TRBD2	.	TRBJ2-1	TGCGCCAGCAGCCAAGACCCAACTAGCGGCCGCAATGAGCAGTTCTTC	CASSQDPTSGRNEQFF
TRBV28	TRBD1	.	TRBJ2-1	TGTGCCAGCAGGACCGGGACAGGGAGCATCGATGAGCAGTTCTTC	CASRTGTGSIDEQFF
TRBV5-1	.	.	TRBJ1-2	TGCGCCAGCAGCAAGGACAGTGGCAGCCACACCTTC	CASSKDSGSHTF
TRBV6-4	.	.	TRBJ1-5	TGTGCCAGCAGGCTGGAGGCCGCGAGCAATCAGCCCCAGCATTTT	CASRLEAASNQPQHF
TRBV18	.	once	TRBJ1-2	TGTGCCAGCTCCCCCGGGCGGGAGCGCTACACCTTC	CASSPGRERYTF
TRBV3-1/TRBV3-2	TRBD2	.	TRBJ2-2	TGTGCCAGCAGCCCTTGGACTAGCGGGGAGTCAAGTATACCCGGGGAGCTGTTTTTT	CASSPWTSGESSIPGELFF
TRBV4-1	TRBD1	.	TRBJ2-2	TGCGCCAGCAGCCGCAACACGGGACAGAGAAACACCGGGGAGCTGTTTTTT	CASSRNTGQRNTGELFF
TRBV2	TRBD1	.	TRBJ1-4	TGTGCCAGCAGGACCGGACAGGGGCTTGGGGCAACTAATGAAAAACTGTTTTTT	CASRTGQGLGATNEKLFF
TRBV5-1	TRBD1	.	TRBJ1-1	TGCGCCAGCAGCTCCGCACAGGGGACCACTGAAGCTTTCTTT	CASSSAQGTTEAFF
TRBV5-4	TRBD1	.	TRBJ1-2	TGTGCCAGCAGCGCGACAGGGCCTAACTATGGCTACACCTTC	CASSATGPNYGYTF
TRBV5-1	TRBD1	.	TRBJ1-4	TGCGCCAGCAGCTCTGGACAGGGGGCGCTTGAAAAACTGTTTTTT	CASSSGQGALEKLFF
TRBV5-4	.	.	TRBJ2-3	TGTGCCAGCAGACACGACAGGGTAGGAGCGGGTACGCAGTATTTT	CASRHDRVGAGTQYF
TRBV9	.	.	TRBJ1-3	TGTGCCAGCAGCGTACGGGGTGACCTCTCTGGAAACACCATATATTTT	CASSVRGDLSGNTIYF